Listed here is a single T cell receptor beta chain. This record comes from a study of graft-versus-host responses after intestinal transplantation. With 1 base removed from V and 4 bases from J, the gap between germline ends came to 14 bases. The CDR3 is 16 residues long. Germline V gives CDR1 SGHRS, CDR2 YFSETQ. The researchers put around 200,000 CFSE-labeled responder cells into plates with around 200,000 irradiated, violet-dye-labeled stimulator cells. Using immunoSEQ multiplex PCR, the repertoire was profiled, and TCRdb retains in-frame clones only, with some absent. The sample contains a few thousand clones, 25% to 30% of which appear only once.

The specimen comprised alloreactive CD8+ T cells from a mixed lymphocyte reaction culture, sampled before intestinal transplant. Specified subset: CFSE-low proliferating T cells sorted from roughly six-day pre-transplant mixed lymphocyte reaction (GvH or HvG direction). The source of this sequence is a human patient who received an intestinal transplant. This chain connects TRBV5-1 to TRBJ2-2; D is uncertain. CDR3 sequence (DNA): TGCGCCAGCAGCTTGATAGGGCAGACTCCCACCGGGGAGCTGTTTTTT. Its protein product is CASSLIGQTPTGELFF.